Presented here are 24 T cell receptor beta chains from one specimen sequenced in a study of blood T cell repertoires in COVID-19. Profiling relied on immunoSEQ multiplex PCR, and the TCRdb table lists in-frame clones only, not all of them. Here the sample spans 310,000 or so clones, around 89% being singletons. Sample: PBMCs or T cells enriched from blood (not recorded which). These receptors all stem from a middle-aged woman who had recovered from COVID-19.

The chain employs TRBV24-1 and TRBJ2-3; 8 bases line up with TRBD2. The J segment lost 3 bases and the V segment lost 1 base, leaving 11 bases of the junction unmatched. Per germline, CDR1 KGHDR and CDR2 SFDVKD. The CDR3 length is 18 residues. This CDR3 is CATSDLGAGVGSTDTQYF. The CDR3 DNA follows: TGTGCCACCAGTGATTTAGGAGCGGGGGTAGGGTCTACAGATACGCAGTATTTT.

V is TRBV4-2 and J is TRBJ2-1; no reliable D call. The germline V gene encodes CDR1 LGHNA and CDR2 YNFKEQ. The V and J ends lost 0 bases and 5 bases respectively, with 11 bases between them. This CDR3 is built from 15 residues. The CDR3 here is CASSQESSLHNEQFF. In DNA form, the CDR3 reads TGTGCCAGCAGCCAAGAGTCTAGTCTCCACAATGAGCAGTTCTTC.

J is TRBJ1-2 and V is TRBV12-3 or TRBV12-4; tentative D call: TRBD1 (5 bases). Trimming stripped 2 bases from V and 5 bases from J, with 9 bases between. The CDR3 is made up of 13 amino acids. CDR3 coding DNA: TGTGCCAGCAGTTTACAGGGTGGATATGGCTACACCTTC. This encodes CASSLQGGYGYTF.

This chain links TRBV30 with TRBJ1-5; tentatively, D is TRBD1 (5 bases). With 2 bases removed from V and 6 bases from J, the gap between germline ends came to 17 bases. This CDR3 has 15 amino acids. In germline, CDR1 is GTSNPN, CDR2 SVGIG (reference sequence). The CDR3 DNA reads as TGTGCCTGGAGTACTGACGGAGGGGCTGGTCAGCCCCAGCATTTT. Translated: CAWSTDGGAGQPQHF.

The DNA of the CDR3 is TGTGCCATCAGTAGGACAGGGGAAACCCAAGAGACCCAGTACTTC. Residues: CAISRTGETQETQYF. The genes are TRBV10-3 and TRBJ2-5; TRBD1 matches 9 bases. V trimming: 5 bases; J trimming: 1 base; junction bases outside the gene matches: 5. The CDR3 is 15 amino acids. Germline V gene lookup returns CDR1 ENHRY and CDR2 SYGVKD.

The chain employs TRBV12-5 and TRBJ1-1; no reliable D call. Per the germline V gene, CDR1 is LGHNT and CDR2 is FRNRAP. V lost 1 base and J lost 1, with 4 bases in between. The CDR3 has 13 residues. The CDR3 DNA follows: TGTGCTAGTGGTTTGGGTCAGAACACTGAAGCTTTCTTT. Its protein is CASGLGQNTEAFF.

The chain is built from TRBV6-5 and TRBJ1-1; tentative D call: TRBD1 (5 bases). The germline gives CDR1 MNHEY, CDR2 SVGAGI. V shed 6 bases and J shed 5 bases, with 19 bases lying between them. The CDR3 consists of 15 residues. The CDR3 DNA sequence: TGTGCCAGCAGCCGTGAGTTCAGGGTGGATACTGAAGCTTTCTTT. Encoded protein: CASSREFRVDTEAFF.

The chain links TRBV20-1 to TRBJ1-5, with D hard to call. V lost 7 bases to trimming and J lost 2 bases, with 6 bases between them. The CDR3 sequence is 11 residues long. Germline lookup yields CDR1 DFQATT and CDR2 SNEGSKA (reference sequence). Written as DNA, the CDR3 is TGCAGTGATCGGGGCAATCAGCCCCAGCATTTT. Protein product: CSDRGNQPQHF.

J is TRBJ2-3 and V is TRBV4-2; D is perhaps TRBD1 (6 bases). Germline CDR1 LGHNA, CDR2 YNFKEQ. The CDR3 totals 14 residues. V lost 0 bases, J lost 7 bases, and 11 bases lay in between. The chain's CDR3 is CASSQDQGRNTQYF. As DNA, the CDR3 is TGTGCCAGCAGCCAAGATCAGGGGCGGAATACGCAGTATTTT.

As concerns this clone: This sample includes further DNA sequences coding for the same CDR3. The V and J genes are TRBV18 and TRBJ2-5; unclear D gene. CDR3 size: 13 residues. V gave up 3 bases and J gave up 2 bases, with 7 bases separating them. Germline V lookup: CDR1 KGHSH, CDR2 LQKENI. The CDR3 bases are TGTGCCAGCTCACCTGGCAGACAAGAGACCCAGTACTTC. Protein product: CASSPGRQETQYF.

This clone appeared a few times. This sequence joins TRBV29-1 and TRBJ2-3; weak D call: TRBD1 (6 bases). The CDR3 runs to 13 residues. V dropped 5 bases and J dropped 3 bases, with 12 bases sitting between them. Looked up from germline, CDR1 is SQVTM and CDR2 is ANQGSEA. CDR3 coding DNA: TGCAGCGTTCCTCCCCAGGGGACAGATACGCAGTATTTT. Its protein product is CSVPPQGTDTQYF.

This rearrangement joins TRBV6-5 to TRBJ1-1; tentative D call: TRBD1 (5 bases). This CDR3 region has 14 residues. Germline-derived CDR1 and CDR2 are MNHEY and SVGAGI. The V end was cut by 3 bases, the J end by 3 bases, with 11 bases between. The CDR3 spells CASSYQGWDTEAFF. In nucleotides, the CDR3 is TGTGCCAGCAGTTATCAGGGCTGGGACACTGAAGCTTTCTTT.

This chain links TRBV27 with TRBJ2-7; TRBD2 matches 8 bases. Germline assignment: CDR1 MNHEY and CDR2 SMNVEV (reference sequence). The CDR3 consists of 13 residues. Unmatched junction bases numbered 3, after V lost 6 bases and J lost 2 bases. The CDR3 coding sequence is TGTGCCAGCAGCCCGGGACTAGCCTACGAGCAGTACTTC. It codes for CASSPGLAYEQYF.

This chain links TRBV5-1 with TRBJ2-5; D is ambiguous. Germline CDR1 SGHRS, CDR2 YFSETQ. There are 11 residues in the CDR3. The V gene lost 3 bases and the J gene lost 2 bases, with 2 bases spanning the gap. DNA of the CDR3: TGCGCCAGCAGCTCTCAAGAGACCCAGTACTTC. Amino acid sequence: CASSSQETQYF.

V is TRBV30 and J is TRBJ2-7; 8 positions agree with TRBD2. Losses at the gene ends were 2 bases for V and 5 bases for J; bases not matched to a gene: 8. Germline V gives CDR1 GTSNPN, CDR2 SVGIG (reference sequence). The length of the CDR3 is 14 residues. CDR3 in DNA: TGTGCCTGGAGTCCGGGACTAGTTAACGACGAGCAGTACTTC. Protein: CAWSPGLVNDEQYF.

The chain recombines TRBV19 with TRBJ2-5, with TRBD1 identical over 7 bases. The CDR3 covers 16 residues. CDR1 LNHDA and CDR2 SQIVND come from the germline V gene (reference sequence). V lost 5 bases, J lost 2 bases, and 11 bases stayed unmatched. The DNA for the CDR3 is TGTGCCAGTAGTTCCCCCGGGACAGCTAGACAAGAGACCCAGTACTTC. Translating gives CASSSPGTARQETQYF. The entire variable domain, with the rest obtained from reference TRBV19 and TRBJ2-5, is as follows: DGGITQSPKYLFRKEGQNVTLSCEQNLNHDAMYWYRQDPGQGLRLIYYSQIVNDFQKGDIAEGYSVSREKKESFPLTVTSAQKNPTAFYLCASSSPGTARQETQYFGPGTRLLVL.

This clone was counted many times. The rearrangement joins TRBV7-9 to TRBJ2-7; possible D gene TRBD2, 5 bases. This CDR3 region has 13 residues. Deletions cut 1 base from V and 3 bases from J, with 7 bases between. Germline V CDR1 and CDR2: SEHNR, FQNEAQ (reference sequence). The CDR3 here is CASSLGEGYEQYF. In nucleotides, the CDR3 is TGTGCCAGCAGCTTAGGTGAGGGCTACGAGCAGTACTTC.

The rearrangement joins TRBV28 to TRBJ1-1; 8 positions match TRBD1. This CDR3 comprises 16 residues. In germline, CDR1 is MDHEN, CDR2 SYDVKM. Germline trimming cut 6 bases from V and 1 base from J; bases unmatched to any gene: 10. CDR3 bases: TGTGCCAGCAGATCCGGACAGGGCATAGGGAACACTGAAGCTTTCTTT. It encodes CASRSGQGIGNTEAFF.

The chain has TRBV5-4 and TRBJ2-3; a weak D match, TRBD1 (6 bases). Deletions cut 2 bases from V and 6 bases from J, with 13 bases between. Germline V CDR1 and CDR2: SGHNT, YYREEE (reference sequence). The CDR3 is made up of 14 amino acids. CDR3 in amino acids: CASSFQGLSDTQYF. CDR3 nucleotides: TGTGCCAGCAGCTTTCAGGGGTTAAGTGATACGCAGTATTTT. The entire variable domain, with the rest obtained from reference TRBV5-4 and TRBJ2-3, is as follows: ETGVTQSPTHLIKTRGQQVTLRCSSQSGHNTVSWYQQALGQGPQFIFQYYREEENGRGNFPPRFSGLQFPNYSSELNVNALELDDSALYLCASSFQGLSDTQYFGPGTRLTVL.

This clone occurred a few times. The chain links TRBV2 to TRBJ1-1, with 8 bases matching TRBD1. This CDR3 is 17 amino acids long. The trim removed 2 bases at V and 4 bases at J, leaving 12 bases unmatched. The germline gives CDR1 SNHLY, CDR2 FYNNEI. CDR3 in amino acids: CASSEWGQGAQGTEAFF. CDR3 DNA: TGTGCCAGCAGTGAATGGGGGCAGGGGGCGCAAGGCACTGAAGCTTTCTTT. The variable domain in full, with the rest retrieved from reference TRBV2 and TRBJ1-1, is EPEVTQTPSHQVTQMGQEVILRCVPISNHLYFYWYRQILGQKVEFLVSFYNNEISEKSEIFDDQFSVERPDGSNFTLKIRSTKLEDSAMYFCASSEWGQGAQGTEAFFGQGTRLTVV.

The chain uses TRBV28 and TRBJ2-5; 11 positions match TRBD2. The germline V gene has CDR1 MDHEN and CDR2 SYDVKM. There are 16 residues in the CDR3. Germline trimming cut 5 bases from V and 1 base from J; bases unmatched to any gene: 6. The CDR3 sequence is CASSLTSGAPQETQYF. CDR3 coding DNA: TGTGCCAGCAGTCTGACTAGCGGGGCCCCCCAAGAGACCCAGTACTTC.

This clone is a singleton in its sample. The J gene is TRBJ2-2, the V gene TRBV5-8; 9 positions agree with TRBD1. The length of the CDR3 is 15 residues. The V segment lost 4 bases and the J segment 3 bases; nucleotides outside the gene matches: 4. CDR1 and CDR2 (germline): SGHTS, YDEGEE. The CDR3: CASSPGQGHTGELFF. Written as DNA, the CDR3 is TGTGCCAGCAGCCCTGGACAGGGGCACACCGGGGAGCTGTTTTTT.

This clone was recorded only once. This chain uses TRBV30 with TRBJ2-1; no firm D call. Trimming pared 5 bases from V and 4 bases from J, leaving 15 bases between. The CDR3 runs to 14 residues. The germline gives CDR1 GTSNPN, CDR2 SVGIG (reference sequence). The CDR3 is CAWSIGGLYNEQFF. The DNA for the CDR3 is TGTGCCTGGTCCATCGGCGGTCTTTACAATGAGCAGTTCTTC.

The gene calls are TRBV5-1 and TRBJ1-1; maybe TRBD1 (5 bases). The CDR3 contains 16 residues. Germline assignment: CDR1 SGHRS and CDR2 YFSETQ. The V end lost 4 bases, the J end lost 0 bases, and 16 bases lay between the germline ends. DNA of the CDR3: TGCGCCAGCAGCCCCCTTGGGGGGGGAGTGAACACTGAAGCTTTCTTT. Protein product: CASSPLGGGVNTEAFF.